The T cell receptor beta chain under discussion was sequenced for a study of blood T cell repertoires in COVID-19 (dated by TCRdb to 2019 to 2021). With regard to the full study: Samples from collaborators originated in the United States, Italy and Spain and spanned both the acute and convalescent phases of COVID-19. Where HLA class I and class II types were available, the types were taken from metadata supplied by the sample provider, not from assay-based typing. Subjects who had been exposed to COVID-19, were actively infected with it, or had recovered from it provided the deeply sampled blood TCRbeta repertoires that made up the dataset. The repertoires were made available in a free public database intended to serve as a resource for research on the immune response to SARS-CoV-2. The sample metadata nearly always contained a de-identified subject ID, COVID-19 status, age in years and sex. Samples were obtained from the ongoing ImmuneRACE study (first 160 participants) and from some 1,200 subjects provided by 6 global collaborators. The prospective study material was composed of cDNA or gDNA derived from T cells, B-cell-depleted T cells, or PBMCs.

Collaborating institutions collected whole blood in K2EDTA tubes following their own protocols. For TCRbeta analysis, collaborators shipped samples in one of three forms: frozen whole blood, isolated PBMCs, or DNA extracted from either of those sample types. Paper-wide results and their limitations: How much clinical and demographic metadata was included differed by source and by participant, and the metadata was provided uncurated.

V gives up 1 base and J gives up 2 bases, and the segment between their germline ends measures 15 bases. As encoded in the germline V gene, CDR1 is SNHLY while CDR2 is FYNNEI. Measured from the cysteine to the phenylalanine, the CDR3 is 16 residues long. Left in the record is the CDR3 DNA by itself, 48 bases read in frame from the first base. TCRbeta CDR3 regions were amplified from genomic DNA using the immunoSEQ Assay, a bias-controlled multiplex PCR. In the original analysis: The number of nucleated cells in each sample was estimated from the amplification of reference gene primers within the assay. Sequence reads were collapsed and filtered to measure the absolute abundance of every unique TCRbeta CDR3 rearrangement. For each sample, productive Simpson clonality was calculated as the square root of Simpson's diversity index across productive rearrangements. TCRdb obtained this table from immuneACCESS and retained in-frame rearrangements with V and J assigned. These tables miss some clones; where compared with another copy, unresolved V genes account for less than half of the shortfall, and the remainder is unexplained. That table supplies the V and J calls and clone size; D and trimming were determined from the DNA. The sample data list under 60,000 clones, and under 90% of these were observed just once. 8.8% of the sample comes from the top ten.

A note on this clone: Its antigen remains unidentified. Base-call qualities are not available, and no considerably larger clone is one nucleotide away.

The receptor's source is a man in his sixties with acute or convalescent COVID-19. The sequencing input was peripheral blood. The sequence joins TRBV2 to TRBJ2-7; a weak D assignment points to TRBD1 (6 bases agree). For the CDR3, the sequence is CASSEVRGGPTYEQYF. The bases are TGTGCCAGCAGTGAAGTACGAGGGGGTCCCACCTACGAGCAGTACTTC.